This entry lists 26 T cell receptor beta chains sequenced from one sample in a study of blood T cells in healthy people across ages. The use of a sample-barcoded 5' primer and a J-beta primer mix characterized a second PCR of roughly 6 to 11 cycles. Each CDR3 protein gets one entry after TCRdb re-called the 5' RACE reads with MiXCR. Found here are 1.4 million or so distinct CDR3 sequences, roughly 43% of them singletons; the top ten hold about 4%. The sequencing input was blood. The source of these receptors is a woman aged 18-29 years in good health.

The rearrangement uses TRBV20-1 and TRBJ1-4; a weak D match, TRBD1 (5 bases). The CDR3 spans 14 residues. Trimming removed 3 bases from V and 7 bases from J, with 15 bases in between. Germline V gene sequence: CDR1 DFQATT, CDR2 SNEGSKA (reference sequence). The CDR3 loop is CSASGTLNPEKLFF. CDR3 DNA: TGCAGTGCTAGTGGGACGCTGAACCCTGAAAAACTGTTTTTT.

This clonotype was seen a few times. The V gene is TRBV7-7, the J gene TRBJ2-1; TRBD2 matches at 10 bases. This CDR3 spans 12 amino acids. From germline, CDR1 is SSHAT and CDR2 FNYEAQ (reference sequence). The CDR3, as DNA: TGTGTTCAGCGGGGGGGCCAGGATGAGCAGTTCTTC. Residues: CVQRGGQDEQFF.

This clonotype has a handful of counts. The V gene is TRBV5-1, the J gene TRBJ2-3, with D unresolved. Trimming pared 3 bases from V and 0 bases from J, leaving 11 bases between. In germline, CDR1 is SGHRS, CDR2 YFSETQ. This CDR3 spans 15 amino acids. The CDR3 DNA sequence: TGCGCCAGCAGCTCGGTTCTCTCTAGCACAGATACGCAGTATTTT. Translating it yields CASSSVLSSTDTQYF.

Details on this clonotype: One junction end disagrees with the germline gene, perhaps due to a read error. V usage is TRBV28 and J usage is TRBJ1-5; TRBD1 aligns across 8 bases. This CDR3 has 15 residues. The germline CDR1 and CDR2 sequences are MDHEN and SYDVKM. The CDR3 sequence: CDSSLRGQGNQPQHF. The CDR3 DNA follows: TGTGACAGCAGTTTAAGGGGACAGGGCAATCAGCCCCAGCATTTT. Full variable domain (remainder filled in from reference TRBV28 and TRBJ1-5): DVKVTQSSRYLVKRTGEKVFLECVQDMDHENMFWYRQDPGLGLRLIYFSYDVKMKEKGDIPEGYSVSREKKERFSLILESASTNQTSMYLCDSSLRGQGNQPQHFGDGTRLSIL.

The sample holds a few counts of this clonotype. CDR3 DNA sequence: TGTGCCAGCACTCCGGGACAGACTAATGAAAAACTGTTTTTT. This codes for CASTPGQTNEKLFF. The rearrangement links TRBV12-3 or TRBV12-4 to TRBJ1-4, with 7 bases aligning to TRBD1. J lost 2 bases, V lost 7 bases, and 4 bases had no gene match. CDR3 length: 14 amino acids.

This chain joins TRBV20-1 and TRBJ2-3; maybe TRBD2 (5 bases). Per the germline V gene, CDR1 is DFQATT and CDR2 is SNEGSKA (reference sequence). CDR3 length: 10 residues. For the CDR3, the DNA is TGCAGGGCGGTAGCGCAGTCGCAGTATTTT. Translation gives CRAVAQSQYF.

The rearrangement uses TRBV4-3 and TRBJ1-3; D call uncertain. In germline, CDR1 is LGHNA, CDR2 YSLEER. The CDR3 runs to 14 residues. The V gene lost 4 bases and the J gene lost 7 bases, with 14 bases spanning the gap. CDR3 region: CASSPRSRGNTIYF. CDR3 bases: TGCGCCAGCAGCCCCCGCAGCCGAGGGAACACCATATATTTT.

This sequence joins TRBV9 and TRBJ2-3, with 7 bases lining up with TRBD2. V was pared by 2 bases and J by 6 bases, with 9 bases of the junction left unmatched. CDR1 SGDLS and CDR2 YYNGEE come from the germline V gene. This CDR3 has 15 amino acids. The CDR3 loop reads CASSVLAVTPDTQYF. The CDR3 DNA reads TGTGCCAGCAGCGTGCTAGCGGTGACCCCCGATACGCAGTATTTT.

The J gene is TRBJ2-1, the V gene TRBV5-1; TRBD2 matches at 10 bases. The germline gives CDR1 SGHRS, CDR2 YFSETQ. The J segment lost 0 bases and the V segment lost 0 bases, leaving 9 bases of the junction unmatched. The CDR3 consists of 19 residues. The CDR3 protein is CASSLEASGGPSSYNEQFF. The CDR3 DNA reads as TGCGCCAGCAGCTTGGAGGCTAGCGGGGGCCCCAGCTCCTACAATGAGCAGTTCTTC.

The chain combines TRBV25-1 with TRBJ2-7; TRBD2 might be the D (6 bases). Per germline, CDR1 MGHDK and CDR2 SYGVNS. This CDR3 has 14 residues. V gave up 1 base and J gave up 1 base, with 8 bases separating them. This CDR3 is CASSESEGSYEQYF. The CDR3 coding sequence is TGTGCCAGCAGTGAATCGGAGGGTTCCTACGAGCAGTACTTC.

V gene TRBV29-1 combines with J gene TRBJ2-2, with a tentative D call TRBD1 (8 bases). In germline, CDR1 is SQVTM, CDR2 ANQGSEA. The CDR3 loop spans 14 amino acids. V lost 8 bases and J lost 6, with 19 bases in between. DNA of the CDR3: TGCAGCATCGGACAGGGAGGGTTCGCCGGGGAGCTGTTTTTT. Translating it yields CSIGQGGFAGELFF.

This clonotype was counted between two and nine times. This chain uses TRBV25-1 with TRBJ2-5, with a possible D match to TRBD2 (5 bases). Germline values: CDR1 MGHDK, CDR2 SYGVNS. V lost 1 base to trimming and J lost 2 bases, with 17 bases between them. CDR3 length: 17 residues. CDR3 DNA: TGTGCCAGCAGTGAATCATTGGGTTTAGCGCTTCAAGAGACCCAGTACTTC. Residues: CASSESLGLALQETQYF.

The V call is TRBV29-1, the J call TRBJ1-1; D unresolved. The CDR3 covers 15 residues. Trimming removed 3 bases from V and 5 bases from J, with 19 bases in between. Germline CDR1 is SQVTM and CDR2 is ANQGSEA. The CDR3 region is CSVERGSVDLTEAFF. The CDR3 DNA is TGCAGCGTTGAGCGAGGCAGCGTTGACTTGACTGAAGCTTTCTTT.

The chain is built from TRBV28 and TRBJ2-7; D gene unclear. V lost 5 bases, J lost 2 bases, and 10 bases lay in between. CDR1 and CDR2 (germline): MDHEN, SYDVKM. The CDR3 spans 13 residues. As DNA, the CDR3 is TGTGCCAGCAGTCTGTACATCACCTACGAGCAGTACTTC. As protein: CASSLYITYEQYF.

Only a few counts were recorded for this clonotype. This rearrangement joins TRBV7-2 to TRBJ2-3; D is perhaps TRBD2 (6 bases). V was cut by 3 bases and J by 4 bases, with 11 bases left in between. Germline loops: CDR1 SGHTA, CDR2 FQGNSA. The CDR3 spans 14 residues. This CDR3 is CASSFDRRADTQYF. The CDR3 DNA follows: TGTGCCAGCAGCTTTGATCGGAGGGCAGATACGCAGTATTTT.

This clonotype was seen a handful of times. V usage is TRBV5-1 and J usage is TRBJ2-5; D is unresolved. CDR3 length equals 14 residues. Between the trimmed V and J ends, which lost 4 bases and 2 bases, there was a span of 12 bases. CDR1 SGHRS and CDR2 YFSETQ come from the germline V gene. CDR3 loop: CASSPDSAQETQYF. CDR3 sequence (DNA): TGCGCCAGCAGCCCCGACTCTGCGCAAGAGACCCAGTACTTC.

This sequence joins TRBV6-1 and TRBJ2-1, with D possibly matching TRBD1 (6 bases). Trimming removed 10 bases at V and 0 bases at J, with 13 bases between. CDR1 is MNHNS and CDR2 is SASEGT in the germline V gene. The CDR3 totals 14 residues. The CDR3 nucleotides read TGTGCCACCGAAACAGGGAGCTCCTACAATGAGCAGTTCTTC. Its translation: CATETGSSYNEQFF.

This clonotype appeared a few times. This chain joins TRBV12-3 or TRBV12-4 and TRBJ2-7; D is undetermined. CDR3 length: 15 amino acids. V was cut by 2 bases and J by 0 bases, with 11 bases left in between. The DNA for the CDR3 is TGTGCCAGCAGTTTAACCGGAGTGAGCTCCTACGAGCAGTACTTC. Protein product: CASSLTGVSSYEQYF.

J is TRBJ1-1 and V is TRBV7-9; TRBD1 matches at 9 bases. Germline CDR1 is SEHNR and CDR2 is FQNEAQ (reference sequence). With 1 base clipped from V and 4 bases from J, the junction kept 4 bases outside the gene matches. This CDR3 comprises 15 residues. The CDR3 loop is CASSLVTGGVTEAFF. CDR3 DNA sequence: TGTGCCAGCAGCTTAGTAACAGGGGGCGTCACTGAAGCTTTCTTT.

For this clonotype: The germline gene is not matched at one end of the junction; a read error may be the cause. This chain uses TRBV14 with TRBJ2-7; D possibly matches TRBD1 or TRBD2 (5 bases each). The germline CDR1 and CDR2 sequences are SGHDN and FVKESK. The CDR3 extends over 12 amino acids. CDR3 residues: CASSPWGNEQYF. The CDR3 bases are TGCGCCAGCAGCCCATGGGGGAACGAGCAGTACTTC.

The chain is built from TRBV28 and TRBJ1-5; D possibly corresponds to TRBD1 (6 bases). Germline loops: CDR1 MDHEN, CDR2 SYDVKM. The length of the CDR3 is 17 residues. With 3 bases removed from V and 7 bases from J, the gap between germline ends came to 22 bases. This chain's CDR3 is CASSFLLGGAGRQPQHF. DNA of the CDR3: TGTGCCAGCAGTTTTCTATTGGGGGGGGCGGGGCGACAGCCCCAGCATTTT.

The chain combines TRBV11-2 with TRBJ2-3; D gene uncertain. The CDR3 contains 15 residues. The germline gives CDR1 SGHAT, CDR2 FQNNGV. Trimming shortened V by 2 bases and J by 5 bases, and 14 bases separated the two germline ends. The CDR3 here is CASSLTTADLDTQYF. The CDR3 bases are TGTGCCAGCAGCTTAACGACGGCAGACCTAGATACGCAGTATTTT.

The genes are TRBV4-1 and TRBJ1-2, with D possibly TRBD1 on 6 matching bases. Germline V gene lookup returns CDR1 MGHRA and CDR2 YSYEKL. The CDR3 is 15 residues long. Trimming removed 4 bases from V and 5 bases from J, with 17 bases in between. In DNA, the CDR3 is TGCGCCAGCAGCCCCGGCTCAGGGGCCGGGTATGGCTACACCTTC. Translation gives CASSPGSGAGYGYTF.

CDR3 nucleotide sequence: TGTGCCAGCAGATTACAGTCGGCTGAAGCTTTCTTT. This gives the protein CASRLQSAEAFF. The V call is TRBV12-3 or TRBV12-4, the J call TRBJ1-1; D ambiguous. This CDR3 has 12 residues. The ends were cut back, 6 bases at V and 6 bases at J, with 11 bases in the middle.

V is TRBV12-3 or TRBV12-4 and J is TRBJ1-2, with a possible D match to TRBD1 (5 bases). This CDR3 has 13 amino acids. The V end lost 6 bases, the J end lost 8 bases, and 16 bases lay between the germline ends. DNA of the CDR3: TGTGCCAGCAGCCGCCTGAGGGGTTACGGCTACACCTTC. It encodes CASSRLRGYGYTF.

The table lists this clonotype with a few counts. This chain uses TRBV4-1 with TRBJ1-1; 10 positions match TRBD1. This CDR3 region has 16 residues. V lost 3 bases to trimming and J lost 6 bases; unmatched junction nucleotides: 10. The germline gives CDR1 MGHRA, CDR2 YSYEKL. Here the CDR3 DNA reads TGCGCCAGCAGCCAGGCACACGGGACAGGGGCTTCTGAAGCTTTCTTT. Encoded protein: CASSQAHGTGASEAFF.